This T cell receptor (beta chain) was identified during a study of blood T cells in healthy people across ages. Together with a sample-barcoded 5' primer, a J-beta primer mix was included in a second PCR lasting about 7 to 11 cycles. In TCRdb, the 5' RACE reads were re-called with MiXCR into one record per CDR3 protein. The sample has roughly 2 million distinct CDR3 sequences; around 50% are singletons. The CDR3 spans 14 residues. V lost 4 bases to trimming and J lost 8 bases; unmatched junction nucleotides: 9. Germline CDR1 reads MNHEY; CDR2 reads SVGAGI. V usage is TRBV6-5 and J usage is TRBJ1-2; 8 nucleotides align to TRBD1. The sequenced material came from blood. This TCR came from a woman aged 40 to 50 in good health. The CDR3 nucleotides are TGTGCCAGCAGTTCTCAGACAGGGGCGAGAGGCTACACCTTC. It is translated as CASSSQTGARGYTF.